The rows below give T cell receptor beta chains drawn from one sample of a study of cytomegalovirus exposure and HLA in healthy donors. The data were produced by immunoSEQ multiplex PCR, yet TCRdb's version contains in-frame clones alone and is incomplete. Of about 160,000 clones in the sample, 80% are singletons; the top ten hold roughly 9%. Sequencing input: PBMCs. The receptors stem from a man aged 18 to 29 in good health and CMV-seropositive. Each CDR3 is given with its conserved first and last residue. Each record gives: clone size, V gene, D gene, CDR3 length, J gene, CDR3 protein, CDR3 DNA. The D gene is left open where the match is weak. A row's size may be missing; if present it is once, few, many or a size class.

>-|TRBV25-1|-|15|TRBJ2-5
CASSETPGMGETQYF
TGTGCCAGCAGTGAAACTCCAGGGATGGGGGAGACCCAGTACTTC
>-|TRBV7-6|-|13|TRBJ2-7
CASSVTGLHEQYF
TGTGCCAGCAGCGTGACAGGTCTCCACGAGCAGTACTTC
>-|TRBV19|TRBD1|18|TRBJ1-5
CASSIGGTGARSSQPQHF
TGTGCCAGTAGTATCGGAGGTACAGGGGCGCGGAGTAGTCAGCCCCAACATTTT
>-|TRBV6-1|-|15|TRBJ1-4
CAIRRGEATNEKLFF
TGTGCCATTCGACGGGGAGAGGCAACTAATGAAAAACTGTTTTTT
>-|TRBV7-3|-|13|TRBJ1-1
CASSFGQGDWAFF
TGTGCCAGCAGCTTTGGGCAGGGCGACTGGGCTTTCTTT
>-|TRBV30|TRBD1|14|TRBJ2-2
CAWAGQGRTGELFF
TGTGCCTGGGCCGGACAGGGGCGGACCGGGGAGCTGTTTTTT
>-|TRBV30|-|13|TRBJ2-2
CAWSVTATGELFF
TGTGCCTGGAGTGTAACAGCCACCGGGGAGCTGTTTTTT
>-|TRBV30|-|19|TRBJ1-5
CAWSVRGSGARVGNQPQHF
TGTGCCTGGAGTGTAAGGGGGTCAGGGGCCAGGGTGGGCAATCAGCCCCAGCATTTT
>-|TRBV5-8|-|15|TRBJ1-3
CASSFKPSSGNTIYF
TGTGCCAGCAGCTTCAAACCGAGCTCTGGAAACACCATATATTTT
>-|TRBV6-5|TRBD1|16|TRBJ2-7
CASSLISGTGPYEQYF
TGTGCCAGCAGTTTGATATCCGGGACAGGGCCCTACGAGCAGTACTTC
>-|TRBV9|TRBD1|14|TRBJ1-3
CASSATGAGNTIYF
TGTGCCAGCAGTGCTACAGGGGCCGGAAACACCATATATTTT
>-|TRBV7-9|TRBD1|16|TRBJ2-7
CASSLGWQGAAYEQYF
TGTGCCAGCAGCTTAGGGTGGCAGGGGGCGGCCTACGAGCAGTACTTC
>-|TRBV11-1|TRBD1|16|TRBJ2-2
CASSYPGQGRTGELFF
TGTGCCAGCAGCTATCCGGGACAGGGTCGTACCGGGGAGCTGTTTTTT
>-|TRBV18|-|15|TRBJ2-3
CASSVGQTLTDTQYF
TGTGCCAGCTCGGTTGGACAGACGCTCACAGATACGCAGTATTTT
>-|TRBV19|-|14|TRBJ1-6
CATALSQYNSPLHF
TGTGCCACCGCCCTGTCTCAGTATAATTCACCCCTCCACTTT
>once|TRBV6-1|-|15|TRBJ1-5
CASSEYPGSNQPQHF
TGTGCCAGCAGTGAATATCCCGGTAGCAATCAGCCCCAGCATTTT
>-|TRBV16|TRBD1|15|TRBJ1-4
CASSLLWTGGEKLFF
TGTGCCAGCAGCCTCCTCTGGACAGGGGGCGAAAAACTGTTTTTT
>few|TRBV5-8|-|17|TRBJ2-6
CASSSRLQLSGANVLTF
TGTGCCAGCAGCTCGAGACTACAACTCTCTGGGGCCAACGTCCTGACTTTC
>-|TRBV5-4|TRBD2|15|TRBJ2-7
CASSGGLAGAYEQYF
TGTGCCAGCAGCGGGGGACTAGCGGGAGCCTACGAGCAGTACTTC
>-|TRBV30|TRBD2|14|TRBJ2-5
CAWSYEAGGETQYF
TGTGCCTGGAGTTACGAAGCGGGGGGAGAGACCCAGTACTTC
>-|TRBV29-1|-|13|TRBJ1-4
CSDPIGRSEKLFF
TGCAGCGACCCCATTGGGCGTTCGGAAAAACTGTTTTTT
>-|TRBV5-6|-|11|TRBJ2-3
CASSSLDTQYF
TGTGCCAGCAGCTCACTAGATACGCAGTATTTT
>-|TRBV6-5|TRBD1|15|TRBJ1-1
CASSMTGGVGTEAFF
TGTGCCAGCAGCATGACAGGGGGCGTTGGGACTGAAGCTTTCTTT
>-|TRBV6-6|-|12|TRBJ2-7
CASSYSRGEQYF
TGTGCCAGCAGTTACTCCAGGGGCGAGCAGTACTTC
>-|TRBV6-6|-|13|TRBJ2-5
CASSSFTGETQYF
TGTGCCAGCAGTTCGTTTACGGGAGAGACCCAGTACTTC
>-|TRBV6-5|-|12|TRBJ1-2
CASSYGPNGYTF
TGTGCCAGCAGTTATGGGCCCAATGGATACACCTTC
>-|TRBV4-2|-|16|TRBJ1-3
CASSQEERGTGNTIYF
TGTGCCAGCAGCCAAGAGGAGCGGGGGACTGGAAACACCATATATTTT